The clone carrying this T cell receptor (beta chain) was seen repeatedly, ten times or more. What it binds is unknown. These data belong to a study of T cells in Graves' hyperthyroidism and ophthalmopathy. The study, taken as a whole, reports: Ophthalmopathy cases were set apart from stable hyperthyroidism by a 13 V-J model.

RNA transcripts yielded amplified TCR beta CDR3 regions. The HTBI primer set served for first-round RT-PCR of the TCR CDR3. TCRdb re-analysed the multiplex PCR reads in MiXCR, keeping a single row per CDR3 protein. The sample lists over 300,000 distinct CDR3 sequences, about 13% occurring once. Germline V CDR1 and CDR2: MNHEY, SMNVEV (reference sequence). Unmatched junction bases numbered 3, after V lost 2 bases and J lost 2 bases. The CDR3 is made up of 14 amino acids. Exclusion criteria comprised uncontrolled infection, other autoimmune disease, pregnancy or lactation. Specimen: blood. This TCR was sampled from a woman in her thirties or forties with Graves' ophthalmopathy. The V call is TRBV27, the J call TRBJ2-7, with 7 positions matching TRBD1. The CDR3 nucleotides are TGTGCCAGCAGTTTAGACAGGGCGACCTACGAGCAGTACTTC. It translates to CASSLDRATYEQYF.